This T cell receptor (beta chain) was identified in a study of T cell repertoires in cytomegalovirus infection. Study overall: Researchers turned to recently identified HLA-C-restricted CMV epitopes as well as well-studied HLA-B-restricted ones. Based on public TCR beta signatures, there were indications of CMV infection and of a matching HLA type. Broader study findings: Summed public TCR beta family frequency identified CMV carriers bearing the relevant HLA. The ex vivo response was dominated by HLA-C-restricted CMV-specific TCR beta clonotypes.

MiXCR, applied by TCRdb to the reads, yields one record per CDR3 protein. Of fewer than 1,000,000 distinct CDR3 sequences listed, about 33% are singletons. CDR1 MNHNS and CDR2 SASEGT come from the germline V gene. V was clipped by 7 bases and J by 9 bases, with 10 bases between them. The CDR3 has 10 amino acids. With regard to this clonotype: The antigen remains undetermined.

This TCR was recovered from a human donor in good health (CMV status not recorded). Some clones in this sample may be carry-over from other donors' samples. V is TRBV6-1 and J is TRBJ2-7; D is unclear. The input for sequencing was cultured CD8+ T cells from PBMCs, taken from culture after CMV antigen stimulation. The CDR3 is CASIGRGQYF. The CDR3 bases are TGTGCCAGCATAGGGCGAGGGCAGTACTTC.